The present TCR beta chain was sequenced within a study of PD-1 blockade in classical Hodgkin lymphoma. Study-level points and caveats: Healthy donors reportedly exceeded newly diagnosed patients in baseline TCR diversity. No one has yet defined what causes the repertoire differences, which may be disease activity or prior therapy.

Note on this clone: What it binds is not known.

The CDR3 loop spans 17 amino acids. V was pared by 3 bases and J by 8 bases, with 23 bases between. Germline CDR1 is SGDLS and CDR2 is YYNGEE. There was relapse after autologous stem cell transplantation in every patient, and there was variation in brentuximab vedotin exposure. Patients' outcomes at their best amounted to complete response, partial response or progressive disease. Sequencing was performed with immunoSEQ multiplex PCR; in TCRdb, only in-frame clones are kept and a portion is missing. The repertoire holds about 41,000 clones, with roughly 80% as singletons. The V and J genes are TRBV9 and TRBJ1-4; the D gene is possibly TRBD1 (5 bases). Sequenced here: peripheral blood mononuclear cells (PBMCs), sampled at baseline. The TCR was taken from a human donor with classical Hodgkin lymphoma. CDR3 nucleotides: TGTGCCAGCAGCGCCGAGCCTCGGGGCCTGGGTTGGGAAAAACTGTTTTTT. It encodes CASSAEPRGLGWEKLFF.